The clone carrying this TCR beta chain was counted once. No antigen is known for it. This table comes from immunoSEQ multiplex PCR, and its TCRdb copy is limited to in-frame clones, with some not included. The sample consists of around 90,000 clones, around 93% of them appearing once. Germline V CDR1 and CDR2: SGHNT, YYREEE (reference sequence). V was pared by 4 bases and J by 2 bases, with 5 bases of the junction left unmatched. CDR3 length equals 15 residues. This sample was taken from a study of graft-versus-host responses after intestinal transplantation. Study background: Recipients underwent multivisceral, liver-intestinal, or isolated intestinal transplants. Once they had received anti-thymocyte globulin induction, all recipients took tacrolimus and steroids for around 3 years. Study results and limitations: After transplant, early declines in HvG clones were associated with peak levels of circulating GvH clones. Within the allografts of patients who had graft-donor T cell macrochimerism, graft-versus-host to host-versus-graft clonal ratios were high.

Sequencing used unstimulated CD8+ T cells sorted from spleen or lymph node cells, obtained before intestinal transplant. The receptor was isolated from a human donor who received an intestinal transplant. The J gene is TRBJ2-7, the V gene TRBV5-4, with 11 bases lining up with TRBD2. The CDR3 sequence is CASSLISGRAYEQYF. CDR3 bases: TGTGCCAGCAGCCTTATTAGCGGGAGGGCCTACGAGCAGTACTTC.